A single sample gave rise to the 12 T cell receptor beta chains below, sequenced in a study of regulatory T cells in long-lasting Graves disease. Time point described: persistent/refractory GD, antithyroid drugs over 5 years with positive TRAb. The TCR library used RNA extracted from PBMCs. Building of the TCR beta libraries involved iRepertoire HTBI primers and Arm-PCR of CDR3 regions. Each CDR3 protein is one row after TCRdb ran MiXCR on the multiplex PCR reads. Of more than 350,000 distinct CDR3 sequences in the sample, about 21% are singletons; the top ten hold around an eighth. The sample consisted of peripheral blood mononuclear cells (PBMCs), taken when the disease was refractory, from a patient treated with antithyroid drugs. These receptors were collected from a female donor with Graves disease.

The V and J genes are TRBV18 and TRBJ1-5; TRBD1 agrees at 10 bases. Germline CDR1 and CDR2: KGHSH and LQKENI. The V segment lost 4 bases and the J segment 6 bases; nucleotides outside the gene matches: 9. This CDR3 spans 16 amino acids. Here the CDR3 DNA reads TGTGCCAGCTCACATTCGGCGGGACAGGGGCGTCAGCCCCAGCATTTT. It codes for CASSHSAGQGRQPQHF.

This clonotype has only a few counts. The V and J genes are TRBV12-3 or TRBV12-4 and TRBJ2-3, with 11 bases matching TRBD1. The CDR3 is made up of 22 amino acids. With 6 bases clipped from V and 0 bases from J, the junction kept 23 bases outside the gene matches. CDR3 sequence reads: CASSRDRGRWDSNRASTDTQYF. The CDR3 DNA sequence: TGTGCCAGCAGCCGGGACAGGGGGAGGTGGGACTCCAACCGAGCTAGCACAGATACGCAGTATTTT.

This clonotype was recorded many times. The rearrangement links TRBV28 to TRBJ1-1; no firm D call. V was clipped by 2 bases and J by 7 bases, with 11 bases between them. Germline V CDR1 and CDR2: MDHEN, SYDVKM. This CDR3 is 13 amino acids long. CDR3 DNA sequence: TGTGCCAGCAGTTTACCTGGCCTTAATGAAGCTTTCTTT. Protein: CASSLPGLNEAFF. The full variable domain, rest sourced from reference TRBV28 and TRBJ1-1, is DVKVTQSSRYLVKRTGEKVFLECVQDMDHENMFWYRQDPGLGLRLIYFSYDVKMKEKGDIPEGYSVSREKKERFSLILESASTNQTSMYLCASSLPGLNEAFFGQGTRLTVV.

J is TRBJ2-1 and V is TRBV5-1; no reliable D call. Germline assignment: CDR1 SGHRS and CDR2 YFSETQ. Trimming took 4 bases from V and 0 from J, leaving 20 bases between them. The CDR3 is 18 amino acids. CDR3 bases: TGCGCCAGCAGCCTCCCCCTCTATGGCGAAAGCTCCTACAATGAGCAGTTCTTC. This translates into CASSLPLYGESSYNEQFF.

In regard to this clonotype: This sequence may be a read error, since a much larger clone differs from it by one base. The conserved closing phenylalanine or tryptophan is absent in this CDR3, likely reflecting a read error. The DNA of the CDR3 is TGTGCCACCAGCAGAGATTATGACTACGAGCAGTACTCC. It translates to CATSRDYDYEQYS. The chain is built from TRBV15 and TRBJ2-7; D not certain. Germline CDR1 is LNHNV and CDR2 is YYDKDF (reference sequence). The V and J ends lost 0 bases and 3 bases respectively, with 6 bases between them. The CDR3 is 13 residues long.

The chain uses TRBV19 and TRBJ2-4, with a tentative D call TRBD1 (5 bases). In germline, CDR1 is LNHDA, CDR2 SQIVND (reference sequence). V was pared by 5 bases and J by 4 bases, with 12 bases between. The CDR3 is made up of 14 amino acids. The CDR3 loop reads CASSEGAQKNIQYF. As DNA, the CDR3 is TGTGCCAGTAGTGAAGGGGCGCAGAAAAACATTCAGTACTTC.

With respect to this clonotype: A much larger clone is a single base away; this may be a read error. The genes are TRBV11-2 and TRBJ1-2; D ambiguous. The CDR3 spans 12 residues. Germline V lookup: CDR1 SGHAT, CDR2 FQNNGV. Trimming removed 1 base from V and 8 bases from J, with 8 bases in between. The CDR3 DNA is TGTGCCAGCAGCTTAGTAAGGGTCGGCTACACCTTC. Translation: CASSLVRVGYTF.

Ten or more counts support this clonotype. This sequence joins TRBV30 and TRBJ1-1; a possible D gene is TRBD1 (5 bases). V lost 5 bases, J lost 5 bases, and 9 bases lay in between. CDR1 and CDR2 (germline): GTSNPN, SVGIG (reference sequence). CDR3 length: 11 residues. CDR3 nucleotide sequence: TGTGCCTGGGGCGGGGGAACTGAAGCTTTCTTT. Residues: CAWGGGTEAFF.

V and J are TRBV7-2 and TRBJ2-3; 8 bases are shared with TRBD2. CDR3 length: 16 amino acids. The J segment lost 0 bases and the V segment lost 1 base, leaving 3 bases of the junction unmatched. Germline CDR1 reads SGHTA; CDR2 reads FQGNSA. The CDR3 spells CASSLDAGGSTDTQYF. The CDR3 coding sequence is TGTGCCAGCAGCTTAGACGCGGGGGGAAGCACAGATACGCAGTATTTT.

This clonotype has only a few counts. This chain links TRBV12-3 or TRBV12-4 with TRBJ2-1, with TRBD2 matching 11 bases. V lost 6 bases, J lost 8 bases, and 15 bases stayed unmatched. This CDR3 has 17 residues. The CDR3 here is CASRTSGLAVVGYEQFF. CDR3 nucleotide sequence: TGTGCCAGCAGGACCTCGGGACTAGCGGTCGTGGGTTATGAGCAGTTCTTC.

This clonotype occurred many times. The chain uses TRBV29-1 and TRBJ1-1; D is possibly TRBD1 (6 bases). The CDR3 consists of 12 residues. The V and J ends lost 8 bases and 8 bases respectively, with 18 bases between them. Germline lookup yields CDR1 SQVTM and CDR2 ANQGSEA. CDR3 loop: CSLKKGQTEAFF. CDR3 coding DNA: TGCAGCCTGAAGAAAGGACAGACCGAAGCTTTCTTT.

Notes on this clonotype: This may arise from a read error, as a much more abundant clone is one base away. The rearrangement links TRBV2 to TRBJ2-6, with no clear D. Germline V lookup: CDR1 SNHLY, CDR2 FYNNEI. With 4 bases removed from V and 0 bases from J, the gap between germline ends came to 16 bases. CDR3 size: 18 residues. CDR3 in amino acids: CASSGRMASSSGANVLTF. The CDR3 DNA is TGTGCCAGCAGTGGCCGGATGGCCTCAAGCTCTGGGGCCAACGTCCTGACTTTC.